This T cell receptor (beta chain) originates from a study of T-cell memory formation after mild COVID-19. CDR1 and CDR2 (germline): ENHRY, SYGVKD. The ends were cut back, 0 bases at V and 6 bases at J, with 14 bases in the middle. CDR3 size: 16 residues. TCRdb analysed the 5' RACE reads with MiXCR anew, one entry per CDR3 protein. The sample carries around 140,000 distinct CDR3 sequences, 20% to 25% recorded once. The chain has TRBV10-3 and TRBJ1-4, with a weak D call TRBD1 (5 bases). Sequenced: PBMCs or a T cell subset sorted from them (not recorded which). The sequence derives from an adult woman who had mild COVID-19 (a few samples of this study predate the infection). Cell type and time point are not known. Written as DNA, the CDR3 is TGTGCCATCAGTGAGTCGGGAGGGGCCATAGATGAAAAACTGTTTTTT. This translates into CAISESGGAIDEKLFF.